This record concerns one T cell receptor beta chain sequence. This record belongs to a study of blood T cell repertoires in COVID-19. The table came from immunoSEQ multiplex PCR; TCRdb's copy has only in-frame clones and leaves some out. The sample gives fewer than 250,000 clones, 89% of which show up once; about 6.3% is in the top ten. The CDR3 length is 13 residues. V dropped 7 bases and J dropped 3; count of bases not matched to a gene: 5. The sample taken for sequencing was peripheral blood. This sequence joins TRBV12-3 or TRBV12-4 and TRBJ1-1, with TRBD1 matching 7 bases. The sequence derives from a man aged 55 to 70 who had recovered from COVID-19. The CDR3: CASKAGQHTEAFF. As DNA, the CDR3 is TGTGCCAGCAAGGCGGGACAGCACACTGAAGCTTTCTTT.